This TCR beta chain appears in the sequencing data of a study of CD8+ T cells in alopecia areata. In each case, RNA was isolated and then reverse transcribed into cDNA as the sequencing template. The method was immunoSEQ multiplex PCR; TCRdb's version includes in-frame clones alone and lacks a portion of them. The profile covers 70,000 to 95,000 clones, with roughly 51% appearing a single time and 5.7% taken by the ten largest. Peripheral blood and lesional scalp punch biopsies came from alopecia areata patients. Sequencing was performed on NKG2D-high CD8+ T cells sorted from blood. The clonotype originates from a human donor with alopecia areata.

In DNA form, the CDR3 reads TGCGCCAGCAGCGTTCGGACAGACTCCTACGAGCAGTACTTC. Residues: CASSVRTDSYEQYF. This chain links TRBV4-3 with TRBJ2-7, with D possibly matching TRBD1 (6 bases). The germline V gene encodes CDR1 LGHNA and CDR2 YSLEER. The CDR3 has 14 residues. With 5 bases removed from V and 0 bases from J, the gap between germline ends came to 11 bases.